This T cell receptor beta chain came from a study of T cell responses to AZD1222 COVID-19 vaccine. About this clone: Its antigen is undetermined.

Study outcomes and limitations: Regions 160-218 and 743-854 held dominance among vaccine-associated CD4 TCRs, which spanned spike.

Germline-derived CDR1 and CDR2 are LGHNA and YSLEER. The ends were cut back, 1 base at V and 11 bases at J, with 20 bases in the middle. The CDR3 runs 16 residues. The table came from immunoSEQ multiplex PCR; TCRdb's copy has only in-frame clones and leaves some out. The repertoire holds more than 95,000 clones, roughly 84% seen once, with about 27% in the top ten. The sample here was peripheral blood, taken 28 days after the second AZD1222 dose. The chain combines TRBV4-3 with TRBJ1-4, with TRBD1 as a possible D gene (5 bases). The TCR was taken from an adult who received the AZD1222 COVID-19 vaccine. The CDR3 region is CASSQVRGTSPGKLFF. The CDR3 bases are TGCGCCAGCAGCCAAGTTAGGGGAACCAGCCCTGGGAAACTGTTTTTT.